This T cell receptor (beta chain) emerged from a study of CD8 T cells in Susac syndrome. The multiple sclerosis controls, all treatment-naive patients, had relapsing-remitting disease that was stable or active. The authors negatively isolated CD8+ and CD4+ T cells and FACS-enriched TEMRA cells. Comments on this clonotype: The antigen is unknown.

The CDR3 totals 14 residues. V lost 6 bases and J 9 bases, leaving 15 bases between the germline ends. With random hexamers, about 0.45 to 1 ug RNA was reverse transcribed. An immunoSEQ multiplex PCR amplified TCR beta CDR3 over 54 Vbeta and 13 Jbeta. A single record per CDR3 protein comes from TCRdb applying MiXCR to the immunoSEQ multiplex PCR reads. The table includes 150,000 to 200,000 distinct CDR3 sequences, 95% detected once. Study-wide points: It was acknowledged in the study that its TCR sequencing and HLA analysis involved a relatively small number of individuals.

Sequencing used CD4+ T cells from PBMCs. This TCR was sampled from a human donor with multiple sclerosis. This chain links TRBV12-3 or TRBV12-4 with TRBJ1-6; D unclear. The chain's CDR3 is CASRQARTGSPLHF. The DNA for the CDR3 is TGTGCCAGCAGACAAGCGAGGACGGGTTCACCCCTCCACTTT.